This TCR beta chain was identified during a study of immune cell composition in non-small cell lung cancer. General study findings and limits: Clones >0.5% enriched in tumour were rarer in adenocarcinoma (around 35%) than squamous (about 80%).

As regards this clone: Its antigen is as yet unknown.

Clones were read by immunoSEQ multiplex PCR, and TCRdb kept only the in-frame ones, dropping some. The sample lists several thousand clones, 77% seen once, with 9.5% to 15% in the top ten. The normal lung sample lay at least 3 cm, and maximally far, from the tumour. The sequence was collected from a human donor with non-small cell lung cancer. Source material: non-adjacent lung tissue.

CDR3 loop: CASRTRGWNSPLHF. Written as DNA, the CDR3 is TGTGCCAGCAGGACCAGGGGGTGGAATTCACCCCTCCACTTT. This chain uses TRBV6-5 with TRBJ1-6, with 7 bases fitting TRBD1. The CDR3 length is 14 residues. Per the germline V gene, CDR1 is MNHEY and CDR2 is SVGAGI. The J segment lost 7 bases and the V segment lost 6 bases, leaving 6 bases of the junction unmatched.